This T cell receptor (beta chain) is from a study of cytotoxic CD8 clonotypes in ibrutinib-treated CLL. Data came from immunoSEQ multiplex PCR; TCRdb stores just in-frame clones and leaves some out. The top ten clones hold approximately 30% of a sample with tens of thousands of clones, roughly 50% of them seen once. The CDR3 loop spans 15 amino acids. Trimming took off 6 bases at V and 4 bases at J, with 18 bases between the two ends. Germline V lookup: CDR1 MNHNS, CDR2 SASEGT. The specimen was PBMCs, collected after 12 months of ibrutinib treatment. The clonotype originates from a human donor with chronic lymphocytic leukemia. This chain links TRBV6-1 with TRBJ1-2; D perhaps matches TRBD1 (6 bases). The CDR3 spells CASSHRVWMGYGYTF. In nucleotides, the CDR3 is TGTGCCAGCAGCCACAGGGTCTGGATGGGCTATGGCTACACCTTC.